This TCR beta chain originates from a study of blood T cell repertoires in COVID-19. Study in general: Collection of acute and convalescent COVID-19 samples took place in the United States, Italy and Spain.

Clones were sequenced by immunoSEQ multiplex PCR, and TCRdb holds only the in-frame ones, with some missing. The data show 210,000 or so clones, about 87% seen once. There are 16 residues in the CDR3. The V and J ends lost 2 bases and 4 bases, in that order; junction bases with no gene match: 9. CDR1 and CDR2 (germline): SNHLY, FYNNEI. Source material: peripheral blood. The receptor was derived from a man between 25 and 39 years old with COVID-19, enrolled during active disease. The chain joins TRBV2 to TRBJ1-2; 8 bases map to TRBD1. CDR3 nucleotides: TGTGCCAGCAGTGAACCCGGGCAGGGGGCAAGCTATGGCTACACCTTC. It translates to CASSEPGQGASYGYTF. Full variable domain (remainder filled in from reference TRBV2 and TRBJ1-2): EPEVTQTPSHQVTQMGQEVILRCVPISNHLYFYWYRQILGQKVEFLVSFYNNEISEKSEIFDDQFSVERPDGSNFTLKIRSTKLEDSAMYFCASSEPGQGASYGYTFGSGTRLTVV.